This is a list of T cell receptor beta chains from one sample in a study of blood T cell repertoires in COVID-19. Assay used: immunoSEQ multiplex PCR; TCRdb lists only in-frame clones, some missing. The sample comprises over 110,000 clones, about 87% of which are singletons, and more than 3% rests with the top ten. Sequencing was carried out using PBMCs or T cells enriched from blood (not recorded which). The receptors stem from a man aged 45-65 years in a cohort exposed to, infected with or recovered from COVID-19 (not recorded which). CDR3s include the opening cysteine and the closing phenylalanine or tryptophan. Rows may omit the clone size; those that give it use once, few, many or a size class.

V,size,J,CDR3
TRBV15,.,TRBJ1-5,CATSGRGLWQPQHF
TRBV10-2,.,TRBJ2-7,CASSEGVYEQYF
TRBV7-9,few,TRBJ2-3,CASSLAGADTQYF
TRBV28,.,TRBJ1-2,CASETVNYGYTF
TRBV5-4,.,TRBJ2-1,CASSSPSSSYNEQFF
TRBV29-1,.,TRBJ2-3,CSVDVAGLSTDTQYF
TRBV12-3/TRBV12-4,.,TRBJ1-6,CASSLRVSPLHF
TRBV7-9,.,TRBJ1-3,CASSLAGQKRNTIYF
TRBV7-2,once,TRBJ2-2,CASSSYYNTGELFF
TRBV28,.,TRBJ2-5,CASSFGLAGRETQYF
TRBV6-5,.,TRBJ1-1,CASRRQGGGWTEAFF
TRBV7-6,.,TRBJ2-1,CASSLSPQGATEQFF
TRBV3-1/TRBV3-2,.,TRBJ1-1,CASSPGLMNTEAFF
TRBV7-8,few,TRBJ2-1,CASSVKPSQRGNNEQFF
TRBV11-2,.,TRBJ1-3,CASSLGSGIGNTIYF
TRBV27,.,TRBJ2-1,CASSSRPPGSSGNEQFF
TRBV11-3,.,TRBJ2-3,CASSSRQDTQYF
TRBV12-3/TRBV12-4,.,TRBJ2-3,CASSGDTQYF
TRBV4-2,.,TRBJ2-5,CASSPREAETQYF
TRBV18,.,TRBJ2-1,CASSPSSGRSSTSYNEQFF
TRBV5-6,.,TRBJ1-4,CASSLGGLWSEKLFF
TRBV7-2,few,TRBJ1-2,CASSPRTGPHYGYTF
TRBV5-1,.,TRBJ2-7,CASSLPSYEQYF
TRBV9,.,TRBJ1-1,CASSALGGGGTEAFF
TRBV11-2,.,TRBJ1-4,CASSPDRVNEKLFF
TRBV5-5,.,TRBJ1-1,CASSLGQTNTEAFF
TRBV14,.,TRBJ2-5,CASSQPRTSGRLMETQYF
TRBV5-1,.,TRBJ2-5,CASSLTQETQYF
TRBV27,.,TRBJ2-1,CASSFIVLAGYNEQFF
TRBV11-2,medium-sized,TRBJ2-5,CASSLEPGWSQTQYF
TRBV27,.,TRBJ2-1,CASTAGNNEQFF
TRBV4-3,.,TRBJ2-7,CASSQAGTGGYEQYF
TRBV4-3,few,TRBJ2-1,CASSTGRDEQFF
TRBV3-1/TRBV3-2,.,TRBJ2-4,CASSQLRDSAGGKNIQYF
TRBV19,.,TRBJ2-1,CASSIQGLAGVWASSYNEQFF